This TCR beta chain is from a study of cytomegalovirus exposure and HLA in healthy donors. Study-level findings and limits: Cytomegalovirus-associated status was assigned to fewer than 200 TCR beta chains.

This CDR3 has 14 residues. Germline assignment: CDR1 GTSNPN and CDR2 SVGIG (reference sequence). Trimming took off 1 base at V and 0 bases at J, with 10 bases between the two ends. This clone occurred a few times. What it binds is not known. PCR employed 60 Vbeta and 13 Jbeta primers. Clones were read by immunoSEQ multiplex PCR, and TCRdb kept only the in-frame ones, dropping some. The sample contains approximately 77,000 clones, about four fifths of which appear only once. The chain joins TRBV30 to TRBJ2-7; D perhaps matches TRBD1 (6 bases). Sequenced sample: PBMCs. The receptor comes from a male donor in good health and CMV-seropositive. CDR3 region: CAWSETGSSYEQYF. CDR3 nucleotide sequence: TGTGCCTGGAGTGAAACAGGGAGCTCCTACGAGCAGTACTTC. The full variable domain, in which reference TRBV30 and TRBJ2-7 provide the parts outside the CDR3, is SQTIHQWPATLVQPVGSPLSLECTVEGTSNPNLYWYRQAAGRGLQLLFYSVGIGQISSEVPQNLSASRPQDRQFILSSKKLLLSDSGFYLCAWSETGSSYEQYFGPGTRLTVT.